The 30 T cell receptor beta chains listed next were all sequenced from one sample in a study of identical twins. TCRdb used MiXCR to reprocess the 5' RACE reads, holding one entry per CDR3 protein. The table shows roughly 1.6 million distinct CDR3 sequences, with more than 30% occurring only once. The sample comprised cord blood. These receptors came from a newborn girl in good health.

There are a few counts of this clonotype. The rearrangement links TRBV28 to TRBJ2-3; 9 nucleotides align to TRBD1. Germline V gene sequence: CDR1 MDHEN, CDR2 SYDVKM. CDR3 length: 16 amino acids. The ends lost 6 bases at V and 6 bases at J; junction bases unmatched: 13. The chain's CDR3 is CASSSSWGQGADTQYF. The CDR3 DNA follows: TGTGCCAGCAGCTCGAGCTGGGGACAGGGCGCGGATACGCAGTATTTT.

This clonotype was seen more than once but under ten times. The genes are TRBV5-1 and TRBJ2-3; 9 bases agree with TRBD2. Germline lookup yields CDR1 SGHRS and CDR2 YFSETQ. The CDR3 runs to 17 residues. V lost 0 bases, J lost 3 bases, and 8 bases stayed unmatched. The CDR3 spells CASSLAHSSGGTDTQYF. The CDR3 nucleotides read TGCGCCAGCAGCTTGGCTCATAGTAGCGGGGGAACAGATACGCAGTATTTT.

The CDR3 sequence is CASSLLAGAAGAKNIQYF. CDR3 nucleotide sequence: TGTGCCAGCAGCCTTCTAGCGGGAGCCGCGGGAGCCAAAAACATTCAGTACTTC. The chain recombines TRBV25-1 with TRBJ2-4, with TRBD2 identical over 10 bases. The CDR3 has 18 amino acids. With 6 bases clipped from V and 0 bases from J, the junction kept 11 bases outside the gene matches. Per the germline V gene, CDR1 is MGHDK and CDR2 is SYGVNS.

The genes are TRBV4-1 and TRBJ2-7; 8 bases fit TRBD2. Germline values: CDR1 MGHRA, CDR2 YSYEKL. V shed 0 bases and J 3 bases; nucleotides not matched to a gene: 4. The CDR3 has 15 amino acids. The CDR3 DNA follows: TGCGCCAGCAGCCAAGAAATAGCGGGAATCTACGAGCAGTACTTC. It translates to CASSQEIAGIYEQYF.

The V call is TRBV7-8, the J call TRBJ2-7; D might be TRBD2 (5 bases). Germline lookup yields CDR1 SGHVS and CDR2 FQNEAQ. V lost 5 bases to trimming and J lost 0 bases, with 8 bases between them. The CDR3 contains 13 residues. The CDR3 is CASSGLRSYEQYF. The CDR3 DNA follows: TGTGCCAGCAGCGGACTCCGCTCCTACGAGCAGTACTTC.

Only one count was recorded for this clonotype. Possible read error: a much larger clone is one base away. The V gene is TRBV12-3 or TRBV12-4, the J gene TRBJ2-1; tentative D call: TRBD2 (5 bases). Trimming shortened V by 5 bases and J by 10 bases, and 24 bases separated the two germline ends. CDR3 length: 16 residues. In DNA form, the CDR3 reads TGTGCCAGCAGTCCCTATAGAGGACTTCGAACCTACGAGCAGTTCTTC. Its protein product is CASSPYRGLRTYEQFF.

This clonotype was counted once. The chain joins TRBV10-3 to TRBJ1-6; D gene unclear. V was cut by 0 bases and J by 10 bases, with 16 bases left in between. Looked up from germline, CDR1 is ENHRY and CDR2 is SYGVKD. The CDR3 runs 16 residues. CDR3 residues: CAISESARGFGSPLHF. CDR3 DNA: TGTGCCATCAGTGAGTCGGCCCGTGGGTTTGGCTCACCCCTCCACTTT.

The chain recombines TRBV13 with TRBJ1-1, with unresolved D. The CDR3 contains 12 residues. Looked up from germline, CDR1 is PRHDT and CDR2 is FYEKMQ (reference sequence). The ends were cut back, 5 bases at V and 3 bases at J, with 7 bases in the middle. The CDR3 is CASSVTDTEAFF. In DNA form, the CDR3 reads TGTGCCAGCAGCGTAACGGACACTGAAGCTTTCTTT.

The J gene is TRBJ2-2, the V gene TRBV7-2; D is undetermined. In germline, CDR1 is SGHTA, CDR2 FQGNSA. V was cut by 3 bases and J by 1 base, with 9 bases left in between. This CDR3 contains 15 residues. The DNA for the CDR3 is TGTGCCAGCAGCTTGGGCTATCTGAACACCGGGGAGCTGTTTTTT. Its translation: CASSLGYLNTGELFF.

The sample holds one count of this clonotype. The junction differs from germline at one of its ends, possibly a read error. CDR3 DNA sequence: TGTGTCAGCAGCTTAGACTACCGCTCCTACAATGAGCAGTTCTTC. This codes for CVSSLDYRSYNEQFF. The chain carries TRBV7-2 and TRBJ2-1; a possible D gene is TRBD2 (5 bases). CDR1 is SGHTA, CDR2 FQGNSA, per germline. The CDR3 consists of 15 residues.

V gene TRBV12-3 or TRBV12-4 combines with J gene TRBJ2-7; D call uncertain. The end of the DNA aligns better with TRBJ2-5, so the J call may be wrong. The CDR3 contains 14 residues. CDR3 region: CASSKEVREETQYF. CDR3 in DNA: TGTGCCAGCAGTAAGGAAGTACGTGAGGAGACCCAGTACTTC.

This clonotype was observed a few times. J is TRBJ2-3 and V is TRBV3-1; D is ambiguous. The CDR3 loop spans 14 amino acids. Per germline, CDR1 LGHDT and CDR2 YNNKEL (reference sequence). With 7 bases removed from V and 0 bases from J, the gap between germline ends came to 11 bases. The CDR3 nucleotides are TGTGCCAGCACCCCACGGGCTAGCACAGATACGCAGTATTTT. It codes for CASTPRASTDTQYF.

The CDR3 is CSSEPGPLNTDTQYF. The CDR3 DNA follows: TGCAGCTCCGAGCCGGGACCTTTAAACACAGATACGCAGTATTTT. V gene TRBV29-1 combines with J gene TRBJ2-3; D assignment may be TRBD1 or TRBD2 (5 bases each). Germline assignment: CDR1 SQVTM and CDR2 ANQGSEA. This CDR3 spans 15 amino acids. Trimming left V 8 bases short and J 2 bases short, with 20 bases between.

DNA for the CDR3: TGCAGTGCAAGAACTCCGGATAGCGAGCAGTACTTC. Amino acids: CSARTPDSEQYF. The rearrangement uses TRBV20-1 and TRBJ2-7; D not resolved. The V gene's germline CDR1 is DFQATT and CDR2 SNEGSKA (reference sequence). V was shortened by 6 bases and J by 6 bases, with 15 bases between the two germline ends. The CDR3 runs 12 residues.

This clonotype was counted once. The chain combines TRBV28 with TRBJ1-4; weak D call: TRBD1 (6 bases). CDR1 is MDHEN and CDR2 is SYDVKM in the germline V gene. V gave up 5 bases and J gave up 7 bases, with 11 bases separating them. This CDR3 region has 13 residues. The CDR3 region has the DNA TGTGCCAGCAGTACAGGGCCAAGTGAAAAACTGTTTTTT. Amino acid sequence: CASSTGPSEKLFF.

As concerns this clonotype: Just one base apart from a much larger clone, this may be a read error. The chain joins TRBV5-1 to TRBJ2-5; tentatively, D is TRBD1 (6 bases). The V gene's germline CDR1 is SGHRS and CDR2 YFSETQ. The CDR3 consists of 14 residues. The CDR3 DNA follows: TGCGCCAGCATCTTGAGGGGGAACCAAGAGACCCAGTACTTC. This encodes CASILRGNQETQYF.

This chain links TRBV5-1 with TRBJ1-1; unclear D gene. Per the germline V gene, CDR1 is SGHRS and CDR2 is YFSETQ. The V end lost 4 bases, the J end lost 0 bases, and 16 bases lay between the germline ends. This CDR3 contains 16 residues. The CDR3 nucleotides read TGCGCCAGCAGCCGCCGCGGCAGGCAAATGAACACTGAAGCTTTCTTT. Its protein product is CASSRRGRQMNTEAFF.

J is TRBJ2-1 and V is TRBV5-1; no definite D call. CDR1 and CDR2 from the germline V gene are SGHRS and YFSETQ. The CDR3 has 15 amino acids. Trimming took off 0 bases at V and 5 bases at J, with 12 bases between the two ends. The CDR3 DNA is TGCGCCAGCAGCTTGGTGGCAGGTCGGCACAATGAGCAGTTCTTC. It translates to CASSLVAGRHNEQFF.

This clonotype was counted between two and nine times. V is TRBV5-6 and J is TRBJ2-7, with a weak D call TRBD2 (5 bases). Trimming stripped 7 bases from V and 11 bases from J, with 13 bases between. The CDR3 sequence is 10 residues long. Germline-derived CDR1 and CDR2 are SGHDT and YYEEEE. For the CDR3, the DNA is TGTGCCAGCGGCGCTGAGGAGGAGTACTTC. Translated, it gives CASGAEEEYF.

On this clonotype itself: One junction end does not reproduce the germline sequence, and a read error may be involved. This chain uses TRBV18 with TRBJ2-5; D is undetermined. The J call may not be correct, given that the DNA end is closer to TRBJ2-7. CDR1 and CDR2 (germline): KGHSH, LQKENI. This CDR3 is built from 13 residues. The CDR3: CTSSPPTNYEQYF. The DNA of the CDR3 is TGTACCAGCTCACCTCCGACAAACTACGAGCAGTACTTC.

The table lists this clonotype with many counts. CDR3 in amino acids: CAIRGSSGNYEQYF. CDR3 sequence (DNA): TGTGCCATCAGGGGATCTAGCGGGAATTACGAGCAGTACTTC. The rearrangement joins TRBV10-3 to TRBJ2-7; 9 positions agree with TRBD2. Germline loops: CDR1 ENHRY, CDR2 SYGVKD. V dropped 6 bases and J dropped 4; count of bases not matched to a gene: 7. The CDR3 totals 14 residues.

This clonotype was observed a few times. The V call is TRBV6-6, the J call TRBJ2-7; D gene unclear. The CDR3 loop spans 14 amino acids. V gave up 2 bases and J gave up 0 bases, with 8 bases separating them. Germline V gene data show CDR1 as MNHNY and CDR2 as SVGAGI (reference sequence). CDR3 protein: CASSYRRSSYEQYF. In DNA, the CDR3 is TGTGCCAGCAGTTACCGACGGAGCTCCTACGAGCAGTACTTC.

This chain joins TRBV20-1 and TRBJ1-2; D might be TRBD1 (5 bases). Germline values: CDR1 DFQATT, CDR2 SNEGSKA (reference sequence). This CDR3 spans 11 amino acids. CDR3 DNA: TGCAATGCAACCCGGGGGTATGGCTACACCTTC. It translates to CNATRGYGYTF.

In its sample, this clonotype was seen many times. The chain joins TRBV7-2 to TRBJ2-4; D is undetermined. Germline CDR1 reads SGHTA; CDR2 reads FQGNSA. Trimming removed 4 bases at V and 0 bases at J, with 16 bases between. This CDR3 contains 17 residues. The CDR3: CASSSEAGVQAKNIQYF. Here the CDR3 DNA reads TGTGCCAGCAGCTCTGAAGCTGGGGTTCAAGCCAAAAACATTCAGTACTTC.

The chain is built from TRBV6-1 and TRBJ1-1; D gene ambiguous. Germline V gives CDR1 MNHNS, CDR2 SASEGT. The V and J ends lost 2 bases and 3 bases respectively, with 10 bases between them. The length of the CDR3 is 14 residues. CDR3 amino acids: CASSEKGSYTEAFF. DNA for the CDR3: TGTGCCAGCAGTGAAAAAGGAAGTTACACTGAAGCTTTCTTT.

This clonotype was counted a few times. The chain links TRBV7-9 to TRBJ2-3; no definite D call. Trimming stripped 8 bases from V and 0 bases from J, with 12 bases between. The CDR3 spans 14 residues. Germline CDR1 is SEHNR and CDR2 is FQNEAQ (reference sequence). In nucleotides, the CDR3 is TGTGCCAGCGTTCAGCGTTCTAGCACAGATACGCAGTATTTT. This translates into CASVQRSSTDTQYF. Using reference TRBV7-9 and TRBJ2-3 for the parts outside the CDR3, the full variable domain is DTGVSQNPRHKITKRGQNVTFRCDPISEHNRLYWYRQTLGQGPEFLTYFQNEAQLEKSRLLSDRFSAERPKGSFSTLEIQRTEQGDSAMYLCASVQRSSTDTQYFGPGTRLTVL.

Many counts were recorded for this clonotype. This chain uses TRBV29-1 with TRBJ2-7; 8 nucleotides agree with TRBD1. The CDR3 is 13 amino acids. CDR1 is SQVTM, CDR2 ANQGSEA, per germline. The V segment lost 6 bases and the J segment 5 bases; nucleotides outside the gene matches: 9. CDR3 sequence: CSVGRTGKHEQYF. The CDR3, as DNA: TGCAGCGTCGGACGGACAGGGAAACACGAGCAGTACTTC.

This chain links TRBV5-4 with TRBJ2-1, with TRBD2 identical over 7 bases. J gave up 2 bases and V 0 bases, and 8 bases lay outside the gene matches. Per germline, CDR1 SGHNT and CDR2 YYREEE (reference sequence). This CDR3 spans 17 amino acids. CDR3 in DNA: TGTGCCAGCAGCTTGGTAGGTTCTAGCGGCCCCTACAATGAGCAGTTCTTC. Protein product: CASSLVGSSGPYNEQFF.

The V gene is TRBV24-1, the J gene TRBJ1-2; D is perhaps TRBD1 (6 bases). The CDR3 is made up of 12 amino acids. The V end lost 2 bases, the J end lost 10 bases, and 10 bases lay between the germline ends. Germline CDR1 and CDR2: KGHDR and SFDVKD. CDR3 sequence reads: CATSDSDRNYTF. CDR3 bases: TGTGCCACCAGTGATTCCGACAGGAACTACACCTTC.

The J gene is TRBJ1-2, the V gene TRBV21-1. TRBV21-1 has pseudogene status. The CDR3 has 15 amino acids. The CDR3 loop reads CASSDGRGSFYGYTF. DNA for the CDR3: TGTGCCAGCAGCGATGGTCGGGGTTCCTTCTATGGCTACACCTTC.